This TCR beta chain derives from a study of CD8 T cells in ankylosing spondylitis. The V segment lost 7 bases and the J segment 4 bases; nucleotides outside the gene matches: 5. This CDR3 contains 13 residues. Notes on the study in general: Significantly higher representation of disease-linked clones was reported for matched ankylosing spondylitis synovial fluid. Characteristic, it appeared, of ankylosing spondylitis blood was a TCR beta motif of roughly 8 highly homologous variants.

Quantitative 5'-RACE with molecular barcodes produced the TCR beta libraries. TCRdb reanalysed the 5' RACE reads using MiXCR and keeps one entry per CDR3 protein. Among 300,000 to 350,000 distinct CDR3 sequences listed, approximately 10% were seen once. This clonotype appeared many times. Antigen: not known. This chain connects TRBV12-3 or TRBV12-4 to TRBJ2-3, with 7 bases matching TRBD1. Sequenced material: blood, either unsorted or a sorted T cell fraction (not recorded which). This TCR derives from a female donor with ankylosing spondylitis or in good health (not recorded which). The CDR3 DNA is TGTGCCAGCATTCCGACAGGGTCAGATACGCAGTATTTT. As protein: CASIPTGSDTQYF.